This TCR beta chain was captured in a study of CXCR3-negative and CXCR3-positive naive CD8 T cells. Regarding the study as a whole: With surface CD5 comparable between naive subsets, TCR strength was estimated using properties derived from the TRB CDR3. Once cells were cryopreserved, CXCR3 expression went down partly, and most assays used fresh PBMCs. Memory CD8+ cells showed much lower diversity, while both naive subsets displayed comparably high diversity.

5' RACE with UMI labels generated the TRB cDNA libraries. With the 5' RACE reads reprocessed, TCRdb shows one record per CDR3 protein and no DNA. Here the sample table reports about 22,000 distinct CDR3 sequences. Points on this clonotype: Its target is not known.

Germline lookup yields CDR1 MDHEN and CDR2 SYDVKM. There are 11 residues in the CDR3. The rearrangement uses TRBV28 and TRBJ1-2. This clonotype was sampled from a human donor in good health. Some clones in this sample may be carry-over from other donors' samples. Sequencing used memory CD8+ T cells from blood. This CDR3 is CASSGGYGYTF.